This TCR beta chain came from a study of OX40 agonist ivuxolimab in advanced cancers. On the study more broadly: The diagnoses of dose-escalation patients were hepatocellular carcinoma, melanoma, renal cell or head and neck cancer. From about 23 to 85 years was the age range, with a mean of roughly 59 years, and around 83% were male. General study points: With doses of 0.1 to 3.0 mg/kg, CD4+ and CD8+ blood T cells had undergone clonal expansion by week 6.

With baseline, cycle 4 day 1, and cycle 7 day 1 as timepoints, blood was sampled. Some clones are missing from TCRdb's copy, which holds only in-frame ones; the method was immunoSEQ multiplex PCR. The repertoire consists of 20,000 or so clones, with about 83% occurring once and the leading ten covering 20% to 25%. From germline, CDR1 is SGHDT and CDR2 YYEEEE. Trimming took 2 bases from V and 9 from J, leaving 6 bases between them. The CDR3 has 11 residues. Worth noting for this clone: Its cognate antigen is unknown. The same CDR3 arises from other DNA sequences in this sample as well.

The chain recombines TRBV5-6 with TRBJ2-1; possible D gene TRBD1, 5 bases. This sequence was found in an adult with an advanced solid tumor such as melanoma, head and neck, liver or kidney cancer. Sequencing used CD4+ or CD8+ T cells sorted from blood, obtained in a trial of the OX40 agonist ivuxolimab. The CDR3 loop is CASSLGVEQFF. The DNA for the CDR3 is TGTGCCAGCAGCTTAGGGGTTGAGCAGTTCTTC.